The clone carrying this T cell receptor (beta chain) showed up many times. Its antigen is still unknown. Since a much larger clone is just one base distant, this may be a read error. Germline CDR1 MNHNS, CDR2 SASEGT. The CDR3 has 14 amino acids. The data stem from a study of T cells in Graves' hyperthyroidism and ophthalmopathy. TCR beta CDR3 region amplification was performed from RNA transcripts. The study used the HTBI primer set for a first-round RT-PCR of the TCR CDR3. TCRdb called the multiplex PCR reads again in MiXCR, with one record for every CDR3 protein. The table has around 350,000 distinct CDR3 sequences, 19% seen once. Patients aged 18 to 65 had newly diagnosed hyperthyroidism lasting under 2 months. Study conclusions and caveats: Within blood appeared most thyroid clonotypes that had expanded above 0.001.

Sequences were obtained from blood. The receptor was isolated from a woman younger than 35 with Graves' hyperthyroidism. The rearrangement joins TRBV6-1 to TRBJ1-5, with D unclear. CDR3 bases: TGTGCCAGCGAAGAGGGTTATAGCGATCAGCCCCAGCATTTT. This sequence encodes CASEEGYSDQPQHF.